This is a list of T cell receptor beta chains from one sample in a study of technical replicates of blood from a handful of donors. Using immunoSEQ multiplex PCR, the repertoire was profiled, and TCRdb retains in-frame clones only, with some absent. This table has some 66,000 clones, roughly 98% appearing once. The sample consisted of T cells isolated from PBMCs. The receptors come from a human donor in good health. The CDR3 runs from the conserved cysteine through the conserved F or W. Each record gives: clone size, J gene, D gene, V gene, CDR3 DNA, CDR3 protein. D genes are given only for firm matches. Not all rows give a size; the values are once, few, many and, for expanded clones, a class.

-,TRBJ2-3,TRBD1,TRBV6-1,TGTGCCAGCAGGGACAGGGGGCACGTAGATACGCAGTATTTT,CASRDRGHVDTQYF
once,TRBJ1-5,TRBD1,TRBV28,TGTGCCAGCAGTTTAAGGCCTAATCGGCAGGGGGGACTCAATCAGCCCCAGCATTTT,CASSLRPNRQGGLNQPQHF
-,TRBJ1-5,-,TRBV6-1,TGTGCCAGCAGTGTGGGGCACGACACTTATAGCAATCAGCCCCAGCATTTT,CASSVGHDTYSNQPQHF
-,TRBJ2-3,TRBD2,TRBV5-1,TGCGCCAGCAGCCCTCTAGCGGGAGGGAGCACAGATACGCAGTATTTT,CASSPLAGGSTDTQYF
-,TRBJ1-4,-,TRBV5-8,TGTGCCAGCAGCTGGAGGGACGGAGCAACTAATGAAAAACTGTTTTTT,CASSWRDGATNEKLFF
-,TRBJ2-1,TRBD1,TRBV7-9,TGTGCCAGCAGCGCGTCGGGACAGGTCTACAATGAGCAGTTCTTC,CASSASGQVYNEQFF
-,TRBJ2-5,TRBD1,TRBV5-1,TGCGCCAGCAGCCCTAACCAGGGGGCTATGGAGACCCAGTACTTC,CASSPNQGAMETQYF
-,TRBJ1-1,-,TRBV10-3,TGTGCCATCAGCGAGCAGAACACTGAAGCTTTCTTT,CAISEQNTEAFF
-,TRBJ1-1,TRBD1,TRBV20-1,TGCAGTGAGACAGGGCAAAGTTTGACTTTCTTT,CSETGQSLTFF
-,TRBJ1-5,-,TRBV5-6,TGTGCCAGCAGCTTAGGAGATCAGCCCCAGCATTTT,CASSLGDQPQHF
-,TRBJ1-2,TRBD1,TRBV28,TGTGCCAGCAGCCGTGGGACAGTTATTAACTATGGCTACACCTTC,CASSRGTVINYGYTF
once,TRBJ2-2,-,TRBV12-5,TGTGCTAGTGGTTTGTCTTCCGGGGAGCTGTTTTTT,CASGLSSGELFF
-,TRBJ2-3,-,TRBV19,TGTGCCAGTAGTACGCGATCAGGGCCAGATACGCAGTATTTT,CASSTRSGPDTQYF
-,TRBJ2-1,TRBD1,TRBV6-5,TGTGCCAGCAGTTACTCGACAGGGGGCCTATACAATGAGCAGTTCTTC,CASSYSTGGLYNEQFF
-,TRBJ1-5,-,TRBV28,TGTGCCAGCAGTCCCCGTTTTTGGGCCCAAGATCAGCCCCAGCATTTT,CASSPRFWAQDQPQHF
-,TRBJ1-1,TRBD1,TRBV15,TGTGCCACCAGCGGAGCAGGGGGCGACACTGAAGCTTTCTTT,CATSGAGGDTEAFF
-,TRBJ2-2,-,TRBV4-1,TGCGCCAGCAGCCACCAGGGAAGGTCCCCCACCGGGGAGCTGTTTTTT,CASSHQGRSPTGELFF
-,TRBJ1-2,TRBD1,TRBV4-1,TGCGCCAGCAACGGACAGGGCCTTGTCTATGGCTACACCTTC,CASNGQGLVYGYTF
-,TRBJ1-1,-,TRBV19,TGTGCCAGTGAAAGGGGTACTGAAGCTTTCTTT,CASERGTEAFF
-,TRBJ1-5,-,TRBV10-3,TGTGCCATCAGTCCGAACAGGCTCGGCAATCAGCCCCAGCATTTT,CAISPNRLGNQPQHF
-,TRBJ2-7,-,TRBV2,TGTGCCAGCAGTGGAGAGATATCCTACGAGCAGTACTTC,CASSGEISYEQYF
-,TRBJ2-5,TRBD1,TRBV30,TGTGCCTGGAGCCGACAGGGCCAAGAGACCCAGTACTTC,CAWSRQGQETQYF
-,TRBJ2-2,-,TRBV7-6,TGTGCCAGCAGCAATACACCGGGGGATAGCACCGGGGAGCTGTTTTTT,CASSNTPGDSTGELFF
-,TRBJ1-2,-,TRBV19,TGTGCCAGTAGTATAGGGGGCGCGAACTATGGCTACACCTTC,CASSIGGANYGYTF
-,TRBJ1-5,-,TRBV19,TGTGCCAGTAGTCTTGCTGGGGCAATGAATAGCAATCAGCCCCAGCATTTT,CASSLAGAMNSNQPQHF
-,TRBJ2-3,-,TRBV2,TGTGCCAGCAGTGCTGCGGAATTAATCACAGATACGCAGTATTTT,CASSAAELITDTQYF
-,TRBJ2-2,-,TRBV7-7,TGTGCCAGCAGCCTCTTGGGAGATCGAACCGGGGAGCTGTTTTTT,CASSLLGDRTGELFF
-,TRBJ2-7,TRBD2,TRBV19,TGTGCCAGTAGTACACTAGCGGGAGGGGCCTACGAGCAGTACTTC,CASSTLAGGAYEQYF
-,TRBJ2-3,-,TRBV6-1,TGTGCCAGCAGTCTCAGGGGCTCCCTCACAGATACGCAGTATTTT,CASSLRGSLTDTQYF
once,TRBJ1-2,-,TRBV10-3,TGTGCCATCAGTGAGATGGTCAGCGCTAACTATGGCTACACCTTC,CAISEMVSANYGYTF
-,TRBJ2-1,TRBD2,TRBV9,TGTGCCAGCAGTGGCGGGGGGACGTACTCCTACAATGAGCAGTTCTTC,CASSGGGTYSYNEQFF